Listed here are 11 T cell receptor beta chains from one sample, sequenced in a study of shared clonotypes between healthy human individuals. Terminally differentiated effector memory CD45RA+ cells were left out of the naive CD8 fraction, which was CD45RO-negative and positively selected for CCR7. The method was immunoSEQ multiplex PCR; TCRdb's version includes in-frame clones alone and lacks a portion of them. There are 1.5 million to 2.5 million clones in the sample; roughly 95% occur only once, and more than 0.9% lies in the top ten. The specimen was naive CD8+ T cells sorted from blood. Receptors were obtained from a man aged 18 to 30 in good health.

V is TRBV2 and J is TRBJ2-5; tentative D call: TRBD2 (6 bases). V was clipped by 7 bases and J by 5 bases, with 17 bases between them. In germline, CDR1 is SNHLY, CDR2 FYNNEI. The CDR3 is 14 amino acids. This CDR3 is CASKGTGGWETQYF. The DNA for the CDR3 is TGTGCCAGCAAGGGAACAGGAGGGTGGGAGACCCAGTACTTC.

The J gene is TRBJ1-1, the V gene TRBV18; D gene unclear. This CDR3 contains 12 residues. V shed 6 bases and J shed 3 bases, with 8 bases lying between them. Germline loops: CDR1 KGHSH, CDR2 LQKENI. Here the CDR3 DNA reads TGTGCCAGCTCCCCCTCCTACACTGAAGCTTTCTTT. Translation: CASSPSYTEAFF.

This CDR3 is CSVLRLASHEQYF. The CDR3 bases are TGCAGCGTTCTCCGACTAGCCAGCCACGAGCAGTACTTC. J is TRBJ2-7 and V is TRBV29-1, with 7 bases fitting TRBD2. J was trimmed by 5 bases and V by 5 bases; bases with no gene match: 9. CDR3 size: 13 residues. Germline V gene lookup returns CDR1 SQVTM and CDR2 ANQGSEA.

A word on this clone: Other DNA sequences of this sample code for an identical CDR3. CDR3 sequence: CASSLSGNNQPQHF. The CDR3 nucleotides are TGTGCCAGCAGTTTATCGGGGAACAATCAGCCCCAGCATTTT. This chain joins TRBV27 and TRBJ1-5; D remains unclear. Germline loops: CDR1 MNHEY, CDR2 SMNVEV (reference sequence). The CDR3 runs to 14 residues. With 0 bases removed from V and 3 bases from J, the gap between germline ends came to 6 bases.

The chain uses TRBV6-5 and TRBJ2-5, with D perhaps TRBD1 (5 bases). The CDR3 extends over 15 amino acids. The V end was cut by 3 bases, the J end by 2 bases, with 13 bases between. Germline CDR1 reads MNHEY; CDR2 reads SVGAGI. The CDR3: CASSYRQSGQETQYF. The CDR3 nucleotides are TGTGCCAGCAGTTATAGACAGTCAGGTCAAGAGACCCAGTACTTC.

CDR3 amino acids: CASSAGTGGSHGYTF. CDR3 nucleotides: TGTGCCAGCAGCGCCGGGACAGGGGGTTCCCATGGCTACACCTTC. The V call is TRBV9, the J call TRBJ1-2, with 11 positions matching TRBD1. The ends lost 3 bases at V and 6 bases at J; junction bases unmatched: 7. Per germline, CDR1 SGDLS and CDR2 YYNGEE. The CDR3 is made up of 15 amino acids.

The chain links TRBV13 to TRBJ2-7; 7 nucleotides match TRBD1. CDR3 length equals 13 residues. Germline V lookup: CDR1 PRHDT, CDR2 FYEKMQ (reference sequence). The junction had 1 base not matched to a gene; V was cut back by 3 bases and J by 2 bases. The CDR3 coding sequence is TGTGCCAGCAGCTTCGGGACAGCCTACGAGCAGTACTTC. It encodes CASSFGTAYEQYF. Using reference TRBV13 and TRBJ2-7 for the parts outside the CDR3, the full variable domain is AAGVIQSPRHLIKEKRETATLKCYPIPRHDTVYWYQQGPGQDPQFLISFYEKMQSDKGSIPDRFSAQQFSDYHSELNMSSLELGDSALYFCASSFGTAYEQYFGPGTRLTVT.

The chain employs TRBV29-1 and TRBJ2-2; TRBD1 matches 10 bases. The CDR3 is 17 amino acids. Trimming at V came to 0 bases and at J to 0 bases, leaving 4 bases not matched to a gene. CDR1 and CDR2 from the germline V gene are SQVTM and ANQGSEA. CDR3 nucleotide sequence: TGCAGCGTTGAAGATCCGACAGGGGGCGCGAACACCGGGGAGCTGTTTTTT. Translated: CSVEDPTGGANTGELFF.

The V gene is TRBV20-1, the J gene TRBJ2-1; D is unclear. The germline V gene encodes CDR1 DFQATT and CDR2 SNEGSKA (reference sequence). The CDR3 loop spans 11 amino acids. Trimming stripped 7 bases from V and 7 bases from J, with 11 bases between. This CDR3 is CSEGFGNEQFF. The CDR3, as DNA: TGCAGTGAAGGGTTTGGTAATGAGCAGTTCTTC.

V is TRBV12-2 and J is TRBJ2-7; TRBD1 is the table's D call, not checked against the DNA. TRBV12-2 is shown as a pseudogene. CDR3 length: 16 residues. The CDR3 nucleotides read TGTGCAAGTCGCCCTTACAGGTCCAATGAGCTTTACGAGCAGTACTTC. It encodes CASRPYRSNELYEQYF.

This chain links TRBV29-1 with TRBJ1-1; D call uncertain. Per germline, CDR1 SQVTM and CDR2 ANQGSEA. V was trimmed by 3 bases and J by 7 bases, leaving 12 bases between them. This CDR3 region has 12 residues. The chain's CDR3 is CSVDYLEGEAFF. The CDR3 nucleotides read TGCAGCGTTGATTATCTTGAAGGTGAAGCTTTCTTT. The variable domain in full, with the rest retrieved from reference TRBV29-1 and TRBJ1-1, is SAVISQKPSRDICQRGTSLTIQCQVDSQVTMMFWYRQQPGQSLTLIATANQGSEATYESGFVIDKFPISRPNLTFSTLTVSNMSPEDSSIYLCSVDYLEGEAFFGQGTRLTVV.